This T cell receptor beta chain stems from a study of shared clonotypes between healthy human individuals. Background on the study: For every donor, three CD4 naive, three CD4 memory, two CD8 naive and one CD8 memory plates were used.

The naive CD8 fraction comprised CD45RO-negative cells positively selected for CCR7 and excluded terminally differentiated effector memory CD45RA+ cells. The healthy adult donors were HIV-negative and reported no recent acute infections or vaccinations. In germline, CDR1 is LGHNA, CDR2 YSLEER. V was pared by 4 bases and J by 4 bases, with 7 bases between. The CDR3 sequence is 13 residues long. Each replicate PCR on the sorted subsets used 200 ng DNA (approximately 33,000 T cell genomes). Assay used: immunoSEQ multiplex PCR; TCRdb lists only in-frame clones, some missing. The sample contains 1.5 million to 2.5 million clones, less than 95% of which appear only once.

This TCR was sampled from a young man in good health. V gene TRBV4-3 combines with J gene TRBJ2-2, with D unresolved. The source material was naive CD8+ T cells sorted from blood. CDR3 bases: TGCGCCAGCAGCCCGAGTCGCACCGGGGAGCTGTTTTTT. Its translation is CASSPSRTGELFF.